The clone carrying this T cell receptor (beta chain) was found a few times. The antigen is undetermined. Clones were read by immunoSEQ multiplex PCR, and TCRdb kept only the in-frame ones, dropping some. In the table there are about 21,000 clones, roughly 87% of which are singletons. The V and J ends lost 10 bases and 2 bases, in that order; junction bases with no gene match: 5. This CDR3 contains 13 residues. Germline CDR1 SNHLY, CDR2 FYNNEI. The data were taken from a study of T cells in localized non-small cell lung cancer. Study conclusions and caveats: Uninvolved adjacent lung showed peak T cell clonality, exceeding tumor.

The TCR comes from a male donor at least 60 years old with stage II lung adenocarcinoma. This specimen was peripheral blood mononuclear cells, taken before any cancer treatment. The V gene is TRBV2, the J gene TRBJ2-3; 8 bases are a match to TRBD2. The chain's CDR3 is CATTSGYTDTQYF. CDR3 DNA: TGTGCCACCACTAGCGGTTACACAGATACGCAGTATTTT.